The clone carrying this TCR beta chain was picked up a small number of times. Its target is not known. The data originate from a study of T cells after yellow fever vaccination. Study results and caveats: Primary-vaccination clones mostly resurfaced post-booster (about 95% CD4, approximately 90% CD8).

TCRdb re-analysed the 5' RACE reads in MiXCR, keeping a single row per CDR3 protein. This sample carries 350,000 to 450,000 distinct CDR3 sequences, around 6.4% of them seen once, and the ten largest clones take 15%. The receptor was isolated from a man between 25 and 39 years old who received the YFV17D yellow fever vaccine. Here the sequenced sample was PBMCs, taken 5 days after the yellow fever booster vaccination.

In nucleotides, the CDR3 is TGCAGTGCCATCCCTAGCGCCGGTTACAATGAGCAGTTCTTC. Its translation is CSAIPSAGYNEQFF. The rearrangement joins TRBV20-1 to TRBJ2-1; TRBD2 is a possible D gene (6 bases). This CDR3 has 14 residues. Germline V gene lookup returns CDR1 DFQATT and CDR2 SNEGSKA (reference sequence). V gave up 6 bases and J gave up 4 bases, with 16 bases separating them.